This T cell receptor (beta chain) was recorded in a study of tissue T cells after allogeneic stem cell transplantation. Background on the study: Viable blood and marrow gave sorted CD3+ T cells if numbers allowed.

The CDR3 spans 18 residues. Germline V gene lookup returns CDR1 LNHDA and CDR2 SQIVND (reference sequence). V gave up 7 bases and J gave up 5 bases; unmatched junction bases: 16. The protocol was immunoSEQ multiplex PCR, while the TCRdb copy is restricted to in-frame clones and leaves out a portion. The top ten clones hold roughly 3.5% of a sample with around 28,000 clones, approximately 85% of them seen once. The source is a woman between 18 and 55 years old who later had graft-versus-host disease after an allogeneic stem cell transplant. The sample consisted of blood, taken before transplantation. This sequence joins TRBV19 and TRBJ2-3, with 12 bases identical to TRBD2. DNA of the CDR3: TGTGCCAGTACCTCCGGACGACTAGCGGGAGTTGGGAGAGATACGCAGTATTTT. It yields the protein CASTSGRLAGVGRDTQYF.